A selection of T cell receptor beta chains follows, all from one sample in a study of T-cell reconstitution after alpha-beta-depleted transplantation in children. TCRdb reanalysed the PCR reads using MiXCR and keeps one entry per CDR3 protein. The sample has 200,000 or so distinct CDR3 sequences, roughly 8.3% seen once. The sample here was PBMCs, mostly from graft donor cells, taken 360 days after TCRalphabeta/CD19-depleted stem cell transplant. The receptors were sampled from a male patient between 2 and 10 years old who had a stem cell transplant for acute myeloid leukemia, so the T cells may come from the graft donor. CDR3s include the opening cysteine and the closing phenylalanine or tryptophan. D genes are given only for firm matches. Clone size is shown for a subset of rows, as once, few, many or a class of expanded clone.

clone size: many; V gene: TRBV6-1; D gene: -; J gene: TRBJ2-3; CDR3 protein: CASSLTGFTDTQYF; CDR3 DNA: TGTGCCAGCAGCTTGACGGGATTCACAGATACGCAGTATTTT
clone size: -; V gene: TRBV4-3; D gene: -; J gene: TRBJ2-7; CDR3 protein: CASSQERGTEQYF; CDR3 DNA: TGCGCCAGCAGCCAAGAAAGGGGAACCGAGCAGTACTTC
clone size: few; V gene: TRBV30; D gene: -; J gene: TRBJ2-1; CDR3 protein: CAWSGRGSYNEQFF; CDR3 DNA: TGTGCCTGGAGTGGCAGGGGCTCCTACAATGAGCAGTTCTTC
clone size: -; V gene: TRBV5-1; D gene: -; J gene: TRBJ1-1; CDR3 protein: CASSLGGGRNTEAFF; CDR3 DNA: TGCGCCAGCAGCTTGGGCGGAGGCCGGAACACTGAAGCTTTCTTT
clone size: -; V gene: TRBV3-1; D gene: -; J gene: TRBJ1-2; CDR3 protein: CASSLDGAYLYGYTF; CDR3 DNA: TGTGCCAGCAGCCTCGACGGAGCTTACCTCTATGGCTACACCTTC
clone size: -; V gene: TRBV2; D gene: -; J gene: TRBJ2-6; CDR3 protein: CASSERGSGANVLTF; CDR3 DNA: TGTGCCAGCAGCGAGAGGGGGAGCGGGGCCAACGTCCTGACTTTC
clone size: few; V gene: TRBV2; D gene: TRBD1; J gene: TRBJ2-7; CDR3 protein: CASRPGTAPSKQYF; CDR3 DNA: TGTGCCAGCAGACCAGGGACAGCACCTAGCAAGCAGTACTTC
clone size: few; V gene: TRBV11-2; D gene: TRBD1; J gene: TRBJ2-1; CDR3 protein: CASSLGPTTGSSYNEQFF; CDR3 DNA: TGTGCCAGCAGCTTAGGACCCACGACAGGGAGCTCCTACAATGAGCAGTTCTTC
clone size: many; V gene: TRBV5-1; D gene: -; J gene: TRBJ2-5; CDR3 protein: CASGETQYF; CDR3 DNA: TGCGCCAGCGGGGAGACCCAGTACTTC
clone size: many; V gene: TRBV27; D gene: -; J gene: TRBJ1-1; CDR3 protein: CASSLSPGDNTEAFF; CDR3 DNA: TGTGCCAGCAGTTTAAGTCCAGGAGACAACACTGAAGCTTTCTTT
clone size: many; V gene: TRBV12-3/TRBV12-4; D gene: -; J gene: TRBJ2-5; CDR3 protein: CASSLRDRKTQYF; CDR3 DNA: TGTGCCAGCAGTTTACGGGATAGAAAGACCCAGTACTTC
clone size: many; V gene: TRBV5-1; D gene: TRBD2; J gene: TRBJ2-3; CDR3 protein: CASQMREVDTQYF; CDR3 DNA: TGCGCCAGCCAGATGCGGGAGGTAGATACGCAGTATTTT
clone size: few; V gene: TRBV27; D gene: TRBD1; J gene: TRBJ2-5; CDR3 protein: CASSPRDRGSETQYF; CDR3 DNA: TGTGCCAGCAGTCCAAGGGACAGGGGATCAGAGACCCAGTACTTC
clone size: -; V gene: TRBV9; D gene: -; J gene: TRBJ2-1; CDR3 protein: CASSTPAGNEQFF; CDR3 DNA: TGTGCCAGCAGCACCCCAGCAGGGAATGAGCAGTTCTTC
clone size: few; V gene: TRBV4-3; D gene: -; J gene: TRBJ1-1; CDR3 protein: CASSQDTRTTEAFF; CDR3 DNA: TGCGCCAGCAGCCAAGATACCCGAACCACTGAAGCTTTCTTT